These 14 T cell receptor beta chains originate from one sample sequenced in a study of blood T cell repertoires in COVID-19. This table comes from immunoSEQ multiplex PCR, and its TCRdb copy is limited to in-frame clones, with some not included. In the table there are over 100,000 clones, about four fifths of which are singletons. Sequencing used peripheral blood. These receptors all stem from a man aged 40-49 years with active or convalescent COVID-19.

The CDR3 here is CASSLTGTSNTEAFF. In nucleotides, the CDR3 is TGTGCCAGCAGCTTGACAGGGACCTCGAACACTGAAGCTTTCTTT. The chain employs TRBV5-5 and TRBJ1-1; TRBD1 is a possible D gene (6 bases). Looked up from germline, CDR1 is SGHKS and CDR2 is YYEKEE (reference sequence). The CDR3 totals 15 residues. V lost 1 base to trimming and J lost 1 base, with 11 bases between them. The variable domain in full, completed from reference TRBV5-5 and TRBJ1-1, reads DAGVTQSPTHLIKTRGQQVTLRCSPISGHKSVSWYQQVLGQGPQFIFQYYEKEERGRGNFPDRFSARQFPNYSSELNVNALLLGDSALYLCASSLTGTSNTEAFFGQGTRLTVV.

The V and J genes are TRBV10-1 and TRBJ2-7; D is undetermined. Trimming removed 7 bases from V and 2 bases from J, with 12 bases in between. This CDR3 has 13 residues. CDR1 and CDR2 (germline): WNHNN, SYGVQD (reference sequence). The CDR3 loop is CASKSPPPYEQYF. DNA of the CDR3: TGCGCCAGCAAATCTCCCCCTCCCTACGAGCAGTACTTC.

This chain joins TRBV11-1 and TRBJ2-1, with TRBD2 as a possible D gene (6 bases). Between the trimmed V and J ends, which lost 5 bases and 6 bases, there was a span of 11 bases. Germline loops: CDR1 SGHAT, CDR2 FQDESV (reference sequence). CDR3 length: 13 amino acids. The CDR3 region is CASSKLATNEQFF. CDR3 DNA: TGTGCCAGCAGCAAACTAGCCACCAATGAGCAGTTCTTC.

The V gene is TRBV10-1, the J gene TRBJ1-1; TRBD1 aligns across 9 bases. Germline CDR1 reads WNHNN; CDR2 reads SYGVQD (reference sequence). After removal of 2 bases from V and 10 bases from J, the junction contained 5 bases not matched to a gene. The CDR3 is 13 amino acids. The CDR3 sequence: CASSEGTGSRAFF. In DNA form, the CDR3 reads TGCGCCAGCAGTGAGGGGACAGGGAGTAGAGCTTTCTTT.

The rearrangement joins TRBV7-2 to TRBJ2-1; D might be TRBD2 (6 bases). Deletions cut 3 bases from V and 5 bases from J, with 8 bases between. There are 13 residues in the CDR3. Germline V gene sequence: CDR1 SGHTA, CDR2 FQGNSA. The CDR3 DNA reads TGTGCCAGCAGCTTTCCGGGAGACAATGAGCAGTTCTTC. This sequence encodes CASSFPGDNEQFF.

There are a few counts of this clone. This chain joins TRBV9 and TRBJ2-7; 7 bases are shared with TRBD1. With 3 bases clipped from V and 4 bases from J, the junction kept 4 bases outside the gene matches. The CDR3 is made up of 13 amino acids. Germline V CDR1 and CDR2: SGDLS, YYNGEE. The CDR3 DNA reads as TGTGCCAGCAGCGACAGGGGAAGGTACGAGCAGTACTTC. Its protein is CASSDRGRYEQYF.

The V gene is TRBV19, the J gene TRBJ2-3; D is ambiguous. Trimming cost V 5 bases and J 0 bases, with 15 bases left between them. Looked up from germline, CDR1 is LNHDA and CDR2 is SQIVND (reference sequence). The CDR3 contains 16 residues. The CDR3 is CASSDTRYTSTDTQYF. CDR3 bases: TGTGCCAGTAGTGACACACGATACACTAGCACAGATACGCAGTATTTT.

This chain joins TRBV30 and TRBJ1-2, with D unresolved. This CDR3 has 12 residues. Trimming left V 1 base short and J 7 bases short, with 10 bases between. Per the germline V gene, CDR1 is GTSNPN and CDR2 is SVGIG (reference sequence). The CDR3, as DNA: TGTGCCTGGAGTGCGGGTGTCTCTGGCTACACCTTC. Encoded protein: CAWSAGVSGYTF. Using reference TRBV30 and TRBJ1-2 for the parts outside the CDR3, the full variable domain is SQTIHQWPATLVQPVGSPLSLECTVEGTSNPNLYWYRQAAGRGLQLLFYSVGIGQISSEVPQNLSASRPQDRQFILSSKKLLLSDSGFYLCAWSAGVSGYTFGSGTRLTVV.

The chain carries TRBV11-1 and TRBJ2-1; D might be TRBD2 (6 bases). The CDR3 is 13 amino acids. CDR1 and CDR2 (germline): SGHAT, FQDESV (reference sequence). Trimming took off 1 base at V and 9 bases at J, with 10 bases between the two ends. CDR3 nucleotides: TGTGCCAGCAGCTTAGGCGGGGTAGGTGAGCAGTTCTTC. Encoded protein: CASSLGGVGEQFF.

Only one count was recorded for this clone. This chain joins TRBV6-6 and TRBJ1-2, with 9 bases identical to TRBD1. The CDR3 is 18 residues long. J gave up 0 bases and V 5 bases, and 13 bases lay outside the gene matches. Germline lookup yields CDR1 MNHNY and CDR2 SVGAGI (reference sequence). CDR3 sequence: CASSPAPGQGLTNYGYTF. In DNA form, the CDR3 reads TGTGCCAGCAGTCCAGCTCCCGGACAGGGGCTAACTAACTATGGCTACACCTTC.

This clone occurred a few times. This sequence joins TRBV9 and TRBJ2-7; 9 bases agree with TRBD2. Germline V gives CDR1 SGDLS, CDR2 YYNGEE. The ends lost 0 bases at V and 4 bases at J; junction bases unmatched: 8. The CDR3 consists of 16 residues. This CDR3 reads CASSVAEAGGPYEQYF. In nucleotides, the CDR3 is TGTGCCAGCAGCGTAGCTGAAGCGGGGGGTCCTTACGAGCAGTACTTC.

The chain couples TRBV7-2 to TRBJ2-7; possible D gene TRBD1, 6 bases. The length of the CDR3 is 15 residues. Trimming stripped 5 bases from V and 3 bases from J, with 17 bases between. The V gene's germline CDR1 is SGHTA and CDR2 FQGNSA. DNA for the CDR3: TGTGCCAGCAGCGCAACAGGGAAGTTGGTCTACGAGCAGTACTTC. It translates to CASSATGKLVYEQYF. Complete variable domain (other parts from reference TRBV7-2 and TRBJ2-7): GAGVSQSPSNKVTEKGKDVELRCDPISGHTALYWYRQSLGQGLEFLIYFQGNSAPDKSGLPSDRFSAERTGGSVSTLTIQRTQQEDSAVYLCASSATGKLVYEQYFGPGTRLTVT.

The chain employs TRBV19 and TRBJ1-4; the D gene is possibly TRBD1 (6 bases). V was cut by 6 bases and J by 7 bases, with 18 bases left in between. There are 15 residues in the CDR3. Looked up from germline, CDR1 is LNHDA and CDR2 is SQIVND (reference sequence). As DNA, the CDR3 is TGTGCCAGTAGCACTTTACAGGGAATGGGTGAAAAACTGTTTTTT. Protein product: CASSTLQGMGEKLFF. The whole variable domain, filled in from reference TRBV19 and TRBJ1-4, reads DGGITQSPKYLFRKEGQNVTLSCEQNLNHDAMYWYRQDPGQGLRLIYYSQIVNDFQKGDIAEGYSVSREKKESFPLTVTSAQKNPTAFYLCASSTLQGMGEKLFFGSGTQLSVL.

This clone was detected once. This chain connects TRBV6-2 or TRBV6-3 to TRBJ2-7, with 9 bases identical to TRBD1. CDR1 MNHEY and CDR2 SVGEGT come from the germline V gene. The CDR3 runs 16 residues. V shed 7 bases and J 3 bases; nucleotides not matched to a gene: 13. The CDR3 nucleotides read TGTGCCAGCACCCCCCCCCAGGGACAGGGACGCTACGAGCAGTACTTC. Translated, it gives CASTPPQGQGRYEQYF.